These 6 T cell receptor beta chains came from one sample sequenced in a study of liver allograft versus peripheral blood T cells. Overall study context: Repertoires of T cell receptors in transplanted livers were compared with recipients' peripheral blood repertoires.

Using its own MiXCR run on the reads, TCRdb lists one record per CDR3 protein. The sample carries roughly 9,200 distinct CDR3 sequences, roughly 17% recorded once. Receptors were obtained from a human patient who had a liver transplant. Certain T cells may be donor cells from the graft.

The chain carries TRBV5-4 and TRBJ1-2; the D gene is possibly TRBD1 (5 bases). Germline V gene sequence: CDR1 SGHNT, CDR2 YYREEE (reference sequence). Trimming took off 4 bases at V and 5 bases at J, with 15 bases between the two ends. This CDR3 is 14 amino acids long. The CDR3 DNA sequence: TGTGCCAGCAGCCCGGGACTCTACGGGTATGGCTACACCTTC. Translation gives CASSPGLYGYGYTF.

This clonotype was seen ten or more times. J is TRBJ2-7 and V is TRBV28, with 10 nucleotides matching TRBD1. Germline CDR1 reads MDHEN; CDR2 reads SYDVKM. Losses at the gene ends were 3 bases for V and 10 bases for J; bases not matched to a gene: 15. This CDR3 has 16 residues. Here the CDR3 DNA reads TGTGCCAGCAGTTTTTATCCCGTCGGGACAGGGGAGTCTCAGTACTTC. It specifies CASSFYPVGTGESQYF.

This clonotype has a count of ten or more. The chain joins TRBV6-6 to TRBJ1-2, with D hard to call. The CDR3 runs 14 residues. V shed 8 bases and J shed 2 bases, with 15 bases lying between them. Germline-derived CDR1 and CDR2 are MNHNY and SVGAGI (reference sequence). The CDR3 region is CASGEAFRNYGYTF. The CDR3 DNA follows: TGTGCCAGCGGGGAGGCCTTCCGAAACTATGGCTACACCTTC.

The V and J genes are TRBV7-3 and TRBJ1-5; D perhaps matches TRBD1 (6 bases). The CDR3 length is 13 residues. The germline V and J ends were trimmed by 2 bases and 7 bases, with 9 bases remaining between them. In germline, CDR1 is SGHTA, CDR2 FQGTGA. This CDR3 reads CASSLEDRQPQHF. Written as DNA, the CDR3 is TGTGCCAGCAGCTTAGAGGACAGACAGCCCCAGCATTTT.

There are many counts of this clonotype. J is TRBJ1-1 and V is TRBV10-3; no reliable D call. CDR1 is ENHRY and CDR2 is SYGVKD in the germline V gene. Trimming took 3 bases from V and 0 from J, leaving 20 bases between them. The CDR3 totals 18 residues. CDR3 coding DNA: TGTGCCATCAGTGACTCCCGTGGTGCTACTAATATGAACACTGAAGCTTTCTTT. Protein: CAISDSRGATNMNTEAFF.

In this sample, this clonotype turned up a few times. This chain joins TRBV20-1 and TRBJ1-5; maybe TRBD1 (5 bases). V lost 6 bases, J lost 6 bases, and 27 bases lay in between. The CDR3 is 17 amino acids. In germline, CDR1 is DFQATT, CDR2 SNEGSKA (reference sequence). CDR3 residues: CSAERLTGRKLGQPQHF. Here the CDR3 DNA reads TGCAGTGCGGAGAGGCTAACAGGTCGGAAATTGGGTCAGCCCCAGCATTTT.